These 27 T cell receptor beta chains came from one sample sequenced in a study of blood T cell repertoires in COVID-19. The data were produced by immunoSEQ multiplex PCR, yet TCRdb's version contains in-frame clones alone and is incomplete. The sample shows approximately 150,000 clones, more than 75% of them seen only once. Sequenced: peripheral blood. The origin of the receptors is a man aged 55 to 69 with acute or convalescent COVID-19.

This chain links TRBV27 with TRBJ2-2; D is undetermined. Germline assignment: CDR1 MNHEY and CDR2 SMNVEV (reference sequence). The CDR3 is 12 residues long. Trimming removed 3 bases from V and 5 bases from J, with 4 bases in between. The CDR3 here is CASSFSTGELFF. For the CDR3, the DNA is TGTGCCAGCAGTTTTAGTACCGGGGAGCTGTTTTTT.

CDR3 nucleotide sequence: TGTGCCAGCAGCCCAGAGGACAGTGGGGGGTACTTC. This sequence encodes CASSPEDSGGYF. J is TRBJ2-7 and V is TRBV9; D perhaps matches TRBD1 (6 bases). V lost 4 bases to trimming and J lost 12 bases, with 17 bases between them. CDR3 length: 12 amino acids. CDR1 is SGDLS and CDR2 is YYNGEE in the germline V gene. Drawing the rest from reference TRBV9 and TRBJ2-7, the complete variable domain is DSGVTQTPKHLITATGQRVTLRCSPRSGDLSVYWYQQSLDQGLQFLIQYYNGEERAKGNILERFSAQQFPDLHSELNLSSLELGDSALYFCASSPEDSGGYFGPGTRLTVT.

J is TRBJ2-6 and V is TRBV6-5; no firm D call. Germline CDR1 MNHEY, CDR2 SVGAGI. This CDR3 is built from 14 residues. The V end was cut by 6 bases, the J end by 4 bases, with 10 bases between. Here the CDR3 reads CASRSNIGANVLTF. For the CDR3, the DNA is TGTGCCAGCAGGTCCAACATAGGGGCCAACGTCCTGACTTTC.

CDR3 coding DNA: TGTGCCAGCAGCTTTGACGGGAGCTTGGGTACAGATACGCAGTATTTT. It translates to CASSFDGSLGTDTQYF. The V gene is TRBV5-4, the J gene TRBJ2-3; TRBD2 might be the D (6 bases). The CDR3 loop spans 16 amino acids. Germline CDR1 is SGHNT and CDR2 is YYREEE (reference sequence). The ends were cut back, 2 bases at V and 3 bases at J, with 16 bases in the middle.

The chain is built from TRBV2 and TRBJ2-3, with 10 bases lining up with TRBD1. There are 14 residues in the CDR3. V dropped 7 bases and J dropped 8; count of bases not matched to a gene: 9. Germline values: CDR1 SNHLY, CDR2 FYNNEI. The CDR3 nucleotides are TGTGCCAGCACACCGGGACAGGGGTGGCCTACGCAGTATTTT. Residues: CASTPGQGWPTQYF.

As concerns this clone: Different DNA sequences within this sample yield the same CDR3. This rearrangement joins TRBV6-1 to TRBJ2-5; tentatively, D is TRBD1 (6 bases). CDR1 and CDR2 from the germline V gene are MNHNS and SASEGT. CDR3 length: 13 residues. V lost 3 bases and J 2 bases, leaving 7 bases between the germline ends. In DNA, the CDR3 is TGTGCCAGCAGTGACGGACAGCAAGAGACCCAGTACTTC. It specifies CASSDGQQETQYF.

The J gene is TRBJ2-7, the V gene TRBV4-1; D possibly corresponds to TRBD1 (6 bases). The CDR3 contains 16 residues. V shed 3 bases and J shed 0 bases, with 15 bases lying between them. Germline values: CDR1 MGHRA, CDR2 YSYEKL. The CDR3 coding sequence is TGCGCCAGCAGCCAGGCAGGGGCGGTAGCCTCCTACGAGCAGTACTTC. Amino acid sequence: CASSQAGAVASYEQYF.

The V and J genes are TRBV29-1 and TRBJ1-4; 9 bases are a match to TRBD1. This CDR3 spans 15 amino acids. Germline V lookup: CDR1 SQVTM, CDR2 ANQGSEA. The V and J ends lost 6 bases and 3 bases, in that order; junction bases with no gene match: 8. The CDR3 sequence: CSVRRQGVANEKLFF. The CDR3 DNA is TGCAGCGTACGACGACAGGGGGTAGCTAATGAAAAACTGTTTTTT. Full variable domain (rest looked up from reference TRBV29-1 and TRBJ1-4): SAVISQKPSRDICQRGTSLTIQCQVDSQVTMMFWYRQQPGQSLTLIATANQGSEATYESGFVIDKFPISRPNLTFSTLTVSNMSPEDSSIYLCSVRRQGVANEKLFFGSGTQLSVL.

This clone was observed a handful of times. The rearrangement joins TRBV25-1 to TRBJ1-2; no clear D gene. CDR3 length equals 14 residues. Deletions cut 3 bases from V and 4 bases from J, with 12 bases between. From germline, CDR1 is MGHDK and CDR2 SYGVNS. The CDR3 protein is CASSDRGPLYGYTF. DNA of the CDR3: TGTGCCAGCAGTGACCGGGGTCCCCTCTATGGCTACACCTTC.

The V gene is TRBV30, the J gene TRBJ1-6; D is perhaps TRBD1 (5 bases). The germline CDR1 and CDR2 sequences are GTSNPN and SVGIG (reference sequence). V lost 1 base and J lost 9, with 25 bases in between. The CDR3 is made up of 18 amino acids. CDR3 bases: TGTGCCTGGAGTGGTGGGTCGTCGGGGGGACTAATTTCTTCACCCCTCCACTTT. This sequence encodes CAWSGGSSGGLISSPLHF.

The gene calls are TRBV6-5 and TRBJ2-7; 7 bases match TRBD2. Trimming at V came to 7 bases and at J to 1 base, leaving 4 bases not matched to a gene. Germline CDR1 MNHEY, CDR2 SVGAGI. This CDR3 comprises 13 residues. CDR3 sequence: CASTSGDSYEQYF. The DNA of the CDR3 is TGTGCCAGCACAAGCGGGGATTCCTACGAGCAGTACTTC.

This chain links TRBV24-1 with TRBJ1-5, with 12 bases lining up with TRBD1. The CDR3 spans 17 residues. Trimming cost V 3 bases and J 6 bases; bases outside gene matches: 8. CDR1 is KGHDR and CDR2 is SFDVKD in the germline V gene. The CDR3 DNA sequence: TGTGCCACCAGTGATGGACCGGGACAGGGGGCCGCTCAGCCCCAGCATTTT. Amino acids: CATSDGPGQGAAQPQHF.

The V gene is TRBV5-1, the J gene TRBJ1-1, with 9 bases that match TRBD1. Germline CDR1 reads SGHRS; CDR2 reads YFSETQ. The CDR3 has 15 residues. After removal of 2 bases from V and 4 bases from J, the junction contained 6 bases not matched to a gene. In DNA form, the CDR3 reads TGCGCCAGCAGCTTAGGACAGGGGAGGCCCACTGAAGCTTTCTTT. Its protein is CASSLGQGRPTEAFF.

The table lists this clone with a few counts. The J gene is TRBJ1-2, the V gene TRBV13, with 8 bases matching TRBD1. The germline gives CDR1 PRHDT, CDR2 FYEKMQ (reference sequence). The CDR3 totals 14 residues. The ends lost 4 bases at V and 4 bases at J; junction bases unmatched: 5. In nucleotides, the CDR3 is TGTGCCAGCAGCTCCAGGGGGCTAATCTATGGCTACACCTTC. Translation: CASSSRGLIYGYTF.

The chain links TRBV6-5 to TRBJ2-7, with 8 nucleotides matching TRBD1. From germline, CDR1 is MNHEY and CDR2 SVGAGI. This CDR3 comprises 15 residues. Trimming at V came to 3 bases and at J to 6 bases, leaving 10 bases not matched to a gene. The CDR3 DNA reads TGTGCCAGCAGTTATTACAGGGGGGAGACGGGCGAGCAGTACTTC. It codes for CASSYYRGETGEQYF.

The genes are TRBV3-1 (or the pseudogene TRBV3-2) and TRBJ2-5; 7 bases fit TRBD1. This CDR3 is built from 16 residues. CDR1 is LGHDT, CDR2 YNNKEL, per germline (reference sequence). V shed 2 bases and J 0 bases; nucleotides not matched to a gene: 6. CDR3 residues: CASSQLQGLYQETQYF. The CDR3 coding sequence is TGTGCCAGCAGCCAACTACAGGGGTTGTACCAAGAGACCCAGTACTTC.

The CDR3 loop is CAIAESTDTQYF. The CDR3 region has the DNA TGTGCCATCGCAGAATCGACAGATACGCAGTATTTT. The V and J genes are TRBV10-3 and TRBJ2-3; no reliable D call. The CDR3 sequence is 12 residues long. The ends were cut back, 8 bases at V and 3 bases at J, with 9 bases in the middle. In germline, CDR1 is ENHRY, CDR2 SYGVKD.

V gene TRBV11-3 combines with J gene TRBJ2-5, with 7 bases identical to TRBD2. With V trimmed by 5 bases and J by 4 bases, 10 bases remained unmatched. The CDR3 totals 15 residues. Germline V gene data show CDR1 as SGHNT and CDR2 as YENEEA. CDR3 sequence: CASSPRGGDGETQYF. CDR3 coding DNA: TGTGCCAGCAGCCCCCGGGGAGGGGATGGAGAGACCCAGTACTTC.

This rearrangement joins TRBV6-5 to TRBJ2-3; 9 bases match TRBD2. V shed 6 bases and J 4 bases; nucleotides not matched to a gene: 5. Germline CDR1 reads MNHEY; CDR2 reads SVGAGI. The CDR3 length is 14 residues. In DNA form, the CDR3 reads TGTGCCAGCAGCTTAGCGGGAGTAGCAGATACGCAGTATTTT. Protein: CASSLAGVADTQYF.

The chain couples TRBV29-1 to TRBJ2-1; possible D gene TRBD2, 6 bases. The CDR3 covers 15 residues. The germline V and J ends were trimmed by 3 bases and 7 bases, with 19 bases remaining between them. Per germline, CDR1 SQVTM and CDR2 ANQGSEA. The CDR3 loop reads CSVEEPEGPWNEQFF. In DNA, the CDR3 is TGCAGCGTTGAGGAGCCGGAGGGGCCATGGAATGAGCAGTTCTTC.

V is TRBV28 and J is TRBJ1-5; 8 bases map to TRBD1. This CDR3 is built from 12 residues. Per germline, CDR1 MDHEN and CDR2 SYDVKM. The trim removed 10 bases at V and 5 bases at J, leaving 4 bases unmatched. The CDR3 loop reads CAIQGGYQPQHF. The CDR3 DNA is TGTGCCATACAGGGGGGATATCAGCCCCAGCATTTT.

V usage is TRBV10-1 and J usage is TRBJ2-3; no clear D gene. This CDR3 spans 14 amino acids. Germline values: CDR1 WNHNN, CDR2 SYGVQD (reference sequence). The V and J ends lost 0 bases and 5 bases respectively, with 9 bases between them. In DNA form, the CDR3 reads TGCGCCAGCAGTGAGTCTTTCCCCCGAGATACGCAGTATTTT. Translated: CASSESFPRDTQYF.

The chain uses TRBV7-9 and TRBJ2-5; TRBD2 matches at 9 bases. This CDR3 spans 15 amino acids. Trimming cost V 5 bases and J 4 bases; bases outside gene matches: 8. Germline V lookup: CDR1 SEHNR, CDR2 FQNEAQ (reference sequence). The CDR3 sequence is CASSPLSGSIETQYF. The CDR3 DNA follows: TGTGCCAGCAGCCCCCTTAGCGGGAGCATAGAGACCCAGTACTTC.

The chain couples TRBV29-1 to TRBJ2-5, with D tentatively TRBD1 (5 bases). V gave up 6 bases and J gave up 1 base, with 12 bases separating them. Germline values: CDR1 SQVTM, CDR2 ANQGSEA. This CDR3 contains 13 residues. The CDR3 sequence is CSVIRTSQETQYF. CDR3 in DNA: TGCAGCGTGATCAGGACAAGCCAAGAGACCCAGTACTTC.

This sequence joins TRBV11-3 and TRBJ2-7; TRBD1 aligns across 7 bases. This CDR3 spans 12 amino acids. Germline V gene data show CDR1 as SGHNT and CDR2 as YENEEA. J lost 6 bases, V lost 4 bases, and 3 bases had no gene match. Here the CDR3 DNA reads TGTGCCAGCAGCTCAGGGGGTAGCGAGCAGTACTTC. Amino acids: CASSSGGSEQYF.

The chain combines TRBV10-3 with TRBJ1-1; possibly TRBD1 for D (6 bases). The germline V gene encodes CDR1 ENHRY and CDR2 SYGVKD. The V gene lost 4 bases and the J gene lost 1 base, with 7 bases spanning the gap. The CDR3 sequence is 13 residues long. The CDR3 bases are TGTGCCATCAGTGTACAGGGGAACACTGAAGCTTTCTTT. This translates into CAISVQGNTEAFF.

This clone came up once. The chain uses TRBV4-1 and TRBJ2-1, with a weak D call TRBD2 (5 bases). Per germline, CDR1 MGHRA and CDR2 YSYEKL. With 2 bases removed from V and 6 bases from J, the gap between germline ends came to 17 bases. The length of the CDR3 is 16 residues. The CDR3 DNA reads TGCGCCAGCAGCCAAAGCGGACTCCCCCGGTCCAATGAGCAGTTCTTC. Amino acids: CASSQSGLPRSNEQFF.